These 20 T cell receptor beta chains share one sample of origin, sequenced in a study of blood T cells in healthy people across ages. A J-beta primer mix and a sample-barcoded 5' primer were used in a second PCR of roughly 7 to 12 cycles. TCRdb reprocessed the 5' RACE reads with MiXCR, giving one entry per CDR3 protein. The table records about 930,000 distinct CDR3 sequences, 29% of them present only once. A further study also used this sample, focusing on T cells of mothers and their children.

What was sequenced was blood. Receptors were obtained from a woman between 40 and 55 years old in good health.

This clonotype was picked up a small number of times. The genes are TRBV5-1 and TRBJ1-6; TRBD1 might be the D (5 bases). Trimming removed 2 bases at V and 8 bases at J, with 11 bases between. The CDR3 is 14 residues long. Germline values: CDR1 SGHRS, CDR2 YFSETQ. CDR3 loop: CASSFGGGDSPLHF. In DNA form, the CDR3 reads TGCGCCAGCAGCTTCGGGGGAGGGGATTCACCCCTCCACTTT.

This clonotype was counted at least ten times. The V call is TRBV7-2, the J call TRBJ2-7; the match to TRBD2 covers 7 bases. This CDR3 has 16 amino acids. Germline CDR1 reads SGHTA; CDR2 reads FQGNSA. Trimming cost V 6 bases and J 3 bases; bases outside gene matches: 14. DNA for the CDR3: TGTGCCAGCAGTCTCGGGGATAGCGGGTCGGGCTACGAGCAGTACTTC. Its translation is CASSLGDSGSGYEQYF.

The CDR3 DNA follows: TGTGCCAGCACCGAAGGCGCGGGGGGGGCTACGTGGGAGACCCAGTACTTC. It encodes CASTEGAGGATWETQYF. This chain connects TRBV6-1 to TRBJ2-5, with 9 bases matching TRBD2. Trimming took 7 bases from V and 5 from J; bases not matched to a gene: 17. The CDR3 is made up of 17 amino acids. Germline loops: CDR1 MNHNS, CDR2 SASEGT.

The genes are TRBV4-3 and TRBJ2-1; the match to TRBD2 covers 14 bases. CDR1 and CDR2 (germline): LGHNA, YSLEER. The CDR3 length is 16 residues. The ends lost 4 bases at V and 7 bases at J; junction bases unmatched: 6. CDR3 nucleotide sequence: TGCGCCAGCAGCCCCTGGACTAGCGGGGGGTTTAATGAGCAGTTCTTC. It translates to CASSPWTSGGFNEQFF.

This clonotype was recorded at least ten times. The chain links TRBV5-5 to TRBJ2-7; no definite D call. The V gene's germline CDR1 is SGHKS and CDR2 YYEKEE (reference sequence). V was clipped by 2 bases and J by 6 bases, with 9 bases between them. The CDR3 consists of 12 residues. The CDR3 spells CASSFRQREQYF. CDR3 sequence (DNA): TGTGCCAGCAGCTTCCGTCAGCGCGAGCAGTACTTC.

This clonotype came up a few times. The chain employs TRBV9 and TRBJ2-1; D uncertain. CDR1 is SGDLS, CDR2 YYNGEE, per germline. Trimming left V 0 bases short and J 6 bases short, with 13 bases between. This CDR3 is 15 amino acids long. The chain's CDR3 is CASSVGPGRTNEQFF. As DNA, the CDR3 is TGTGCCAGCAGCGTAGGGCCAGGTCGGACCAATGAGCAGTTCTTC. The full variable domain, its missing parts supplied by reference TRBV9 and TRBJ2-1, is DSGVTQTPKHLITATGQRVTLRCSPRSGDLSVYWYQQSLDQGLQFLIQYYNGEERAKGNILERFSAQQFPDLHSELNLSSLELGDSALYFCASSVGPGRTNEQFFGPGTRLTVL.

V gene TRBV7-2 combines with J gene TRBJ1-6, with 8 bases lining up with TRBD1. After removal of 4 bases from V and 1 base from J, the junction contained 6 bases not matched to a gene. Germline CDR1 reads SGHTA; CDR2 reads FQGNSA. This CDR3 comprises 17 residues. The CDR3 DNA is TGTGCCAGCAGCTCGGCAGGGGGCTTATCCTATAATTCACCCCTCCACTTT. This sequence encodes CASSSAGGLSYNSPLHF.

Details on this clonotype: This could be a read error, since a much larger clone is one nucleotide away. The chain links TRBV29-1 to TRBJ1-2; 7 bases are a match to TRBD1. The length of the CDR3 is 12 residues. The germline V gene has CDR1 SQVTM and CDR2 ANQGSEA. The DNA of the CDR3 is TGCAGCGTCGGAGGACAGGCGGGTGGCCACACCTTC. It yields the protein CSVGGQAGGHTF.

The sample holds a few counts of this clonotype. The chain uses TRBV5-1 and TRBJ1-1; the D is unclear. With 0 bases removed from V and 2 bases from J, the gap between germline ends came to 5 bases. The CDR3 consists of 13 residues. Germline CDR1 and CDR2: SGHRS and YFSETQ. The CDR3 DNA follows: TGCGCCAGCAGCTTGGCTTTTAACACTGAAGCTTTCTTT. It is translated as CASSLAFNTEAFF.

This clonotype has a count of ten or more. V is TRBV12-3 or TRBV12-4 and J is TRBJ2-7, with D possibly matching TRBD1 (6 bases). The CDR3 has 14 residues. V gave up 6 bases and J gave up 6 bases, with 18 bases separating them. CDR3 residues: CASSRTSSGVEQYF. In nucleotides, the CDR3 is TGTGCCAGCAGCCGGACCTCGTCAGGGGTCGAGCAGTACTTC.

V gene TRBV5-1 combines with J gene TRBJ1-5; possibly TRBD1 for D (5 bases). From germline, CDR1 is SGHRS and CDR2 YFSETQ. Trimming removed 4 bases from V and 0 bases from J, with 11 bases in between. The length of the CDR3 is 15 residues. This chain's CDR3 is CASSVWGNSNQPQHF. The CDR3 nucleotides read TGCGCCAGCAGCGTGTGGGGGAATAGCAATCAGCCCCAGCATTTT.

Comments on this clonotype: The junction shows a germline mismatch at one end, possibly a read error. CDR3 sequence reads: CTSSQPRDRGHQPQHF. Written as DNA, the CDR3 is TGCACCAGCAGCCAACCTAGGGACAGGGGGCATCAGCCCCAGCATTTT. The V and J genes are TRBV4-1 and TRBJ1-5; 12 bases are shared with TRBD1. The CDR3 is 16 residues long. CDR1 and CDR2 (germline): MGHRA, YSYEKL.

As for this clonotype: With a much larger clone just one base away, this may be a read error. The rearrangement joins TRBV20-1 to TRBJ2-1, with D unresolved. The CDR3 covers 14 residues. Germline V lookup: CDR1 DFQATT, CDR2 SNEGSKA (reference sequence). CDR3 loop: CGARVGSLSNEQFF. The CDR3 coding sequence is TGCGGTGCTAGAGTCGGCAGTTTGTCCAATGAGCAGTTCTTC.

This clonotype was detected a few times. The V and J genes are TRBV11-3 and TRBJ2-1; D is possibly TRBD2 (7 bases). V lost 1 base to trimming and J lost 0 bases, with 10 bases between them. The germline gives CDR1 SGHNT, CDR2 YENEEA. The CDR3 contains 16 residues. The CDR3 DNA sequence: TGTGCCAGCAGCTTAGGGGGGGGCACCTCCTACAATGAGCAGTTCTTC. Translating it yields CASSLGGGTSYNEQFF.

This clonotype came up many times. The gene calls are TRBV25-1 and TRBJ1-6; no clear D gene. The CDR3 totals 18 residues. Germline-derived CDR1 and CDR2 are MGHDK and SYGVNS. V lost 7 bases to trimming and J lost 7 bases, with 26 bases between them. In DNA form, the CDR3 reads TGTGCCAGCACCCCCACGTTGGGCGAACCCTATAACAATTCACCCCTCCACTTT. As protein: CASTPTLGEPYNNSPLHF.

With regard to this clonotype: This may be a read error: a much more frequent sequence differs by one nucleotide. The gene calls are TRBV30 and TRBJ2-4; a weak D match, TRBD1 (6 bases). The end of the DNA aligns better with TRBJ2-7, so the J call may be wrong. Germline V gives CDR1 GTSNPN, CDR2 SVGIG (reference sequence). CDR3 size: 17 residues. The CDR3 region has the DNA TGTGCCTGGAGGGTACCCCGATTAAACAGGGCGACCTACGAGCAGTACTTC. Protein product: CAWRVPRLNRATYEQYF.

The V call is TRBV30, the J call TRBJ1-2; a possible D gene is TRBD1 (6 bases). The V and J ends lost 4 bases and 2 bases respectively, with 14 bases between them. This CDR3 has 14 amino acids. Germline V gives CDR1 GTSNPN, CDR2 SVGIG (reference sequence). In DNA, the CDR3 is TGTGCCTGGATCGTCAAGGGGGTGAACTATGGCTACACCTTC. It yields the protein CAWIVKGVNYGYTF. The variable domain in full, with the rest retrieved from reference TRBV30 and TRBJ1-2, is SQTIHQWPATLVQPVGSPLSLECTVEGTSNPNLYWYRQAAGRGLQLLFYSVGIGQISSEVPQNLSASRPQDRQFILSSKKLLLSDSGFYLCAWIVKGVNYGYTFGSGTRLTVV.

This clonotype was seen repeatedly, ten times or more. The rearrangement uses TRBV28 and TRBJ1-2, with unresolved D. The V gene's germline CDR1 is MDHEN and CDR2 SYDVKM. Trimming pared 5 bases from V and 0 bases from J, leaving 13 bases between. This CDR3 has 15 residues. The DNA of the CDR3 is TGTGCCAGCAGTAAACCGAAGCATGCTAACTATGGCTACACCTTC. This sequence encodes CASSKPKHANYGYTF.

CDR3 amino acids: CASSYSNVRTSYNEQFF. The CDR3 nucleotides read TGTGCCAGCAGTTACTCGAACGTGAGGACCTCCTACAATGAGCAGTTCTTC. This chain uses TRBV6-2 or TRBV6-3 with TRBJ2-1; D not resolved. Trimming shortened V by 0 bases and J by 0 bases, and 12 bases separated the two germline ends. Germline V gives CDR1 MNHEY, CDR2 SVGEGT. CDR3 length: 17 residues.

The V gene is TRBV20-1, the J gene TRBJ1-1; tentatively, D is TRBD1 (6 bases). This CDR3 contains 18 residues. The V end lost 1 base, the J end lost 2 bases, and 23 bases lay between the germline ends. The germline CDR1 and CDR2 sequences are DFQATT and SNEGSKA (reference sequence). CDR3 nucleotide sequence: TGCAGTGCTAGAGCCCTAGACCGTTACAGGGAAGCAAACACTGAAGCTTTCTTT. It translates to CSARALDRYREANTEAFF.